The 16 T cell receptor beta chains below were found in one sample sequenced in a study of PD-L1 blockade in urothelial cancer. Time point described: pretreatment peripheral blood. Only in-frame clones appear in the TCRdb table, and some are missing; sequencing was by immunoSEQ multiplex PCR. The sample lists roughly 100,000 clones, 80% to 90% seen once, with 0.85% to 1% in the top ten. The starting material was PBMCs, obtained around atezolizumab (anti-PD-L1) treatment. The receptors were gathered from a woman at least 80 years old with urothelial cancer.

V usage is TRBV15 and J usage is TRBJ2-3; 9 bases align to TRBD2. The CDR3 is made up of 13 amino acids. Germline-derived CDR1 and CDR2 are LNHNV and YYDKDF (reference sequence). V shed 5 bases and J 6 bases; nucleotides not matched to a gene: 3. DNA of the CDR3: TGTGCCACCAGCTTAGCGGGAGCGGATACGCAGTATTTT. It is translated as CATSLAGADTQYF.

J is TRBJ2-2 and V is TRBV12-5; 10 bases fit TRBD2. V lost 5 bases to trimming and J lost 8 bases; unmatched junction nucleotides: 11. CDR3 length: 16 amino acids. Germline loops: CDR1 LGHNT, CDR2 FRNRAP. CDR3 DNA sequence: TGTGCTAGTGGTCAGCACAGCGGGAGGGCCACTGGGGAGCTGTTTTTT. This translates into CASGQHSGRATGELFF. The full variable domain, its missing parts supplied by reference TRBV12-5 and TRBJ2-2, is DARVTQTPRHKVTEMGQEVTMRCQPILGHNTVFWYRQTMMQGLELLAYFRNRAPLDDSGMPKDRFSAEMPDATLATLKIQPSEPRDSAVYFCASGQHSGRATGELFFGEGSRLTVL.

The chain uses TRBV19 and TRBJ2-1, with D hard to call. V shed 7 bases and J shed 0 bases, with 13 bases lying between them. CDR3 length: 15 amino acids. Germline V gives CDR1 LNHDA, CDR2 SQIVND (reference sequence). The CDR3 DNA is TGTGCCAGTACTGAGACTTGGAGCTCCTACAATGAGCAGTTCTTC. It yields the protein CASTETWSSYNEQFF.

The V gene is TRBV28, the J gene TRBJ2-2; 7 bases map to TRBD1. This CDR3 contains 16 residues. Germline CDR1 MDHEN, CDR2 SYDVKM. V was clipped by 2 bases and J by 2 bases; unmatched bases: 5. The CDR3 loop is CASSLIGGGNTGELFF. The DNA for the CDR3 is TGTGCCAGCAGTTTAATAGGGGGCGGAAACACCGGGGAGCTGTTTTTT.

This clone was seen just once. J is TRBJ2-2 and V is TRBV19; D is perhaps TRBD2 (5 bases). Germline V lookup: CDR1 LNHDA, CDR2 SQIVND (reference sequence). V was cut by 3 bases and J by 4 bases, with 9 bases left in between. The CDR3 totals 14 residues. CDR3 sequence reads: CASSMPRGTGELFF. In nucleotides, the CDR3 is TGTGCCAGTAGTATGCCCCGGGGCACCGGGGAGCTGTTTTTT. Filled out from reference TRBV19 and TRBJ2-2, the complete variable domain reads DGGITQSPKYLFRKEGQNVTLSCEQNLNHDAMYWYRQDPGQGLRLIYYSQIVNDFQKGDIAEGYSVSREKKESFPLTVTSAQKNPTAFYLCASSMPRGTGELFFGEGSRLTVL.

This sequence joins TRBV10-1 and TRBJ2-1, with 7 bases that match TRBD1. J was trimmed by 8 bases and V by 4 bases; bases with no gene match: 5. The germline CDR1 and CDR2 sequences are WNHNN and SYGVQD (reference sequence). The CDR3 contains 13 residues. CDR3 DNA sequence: TGCGCCAGCAGTGGAACAGGGGTCCATGAGCAGTTCTTC. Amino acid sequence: CASSGTGVHEQFF.

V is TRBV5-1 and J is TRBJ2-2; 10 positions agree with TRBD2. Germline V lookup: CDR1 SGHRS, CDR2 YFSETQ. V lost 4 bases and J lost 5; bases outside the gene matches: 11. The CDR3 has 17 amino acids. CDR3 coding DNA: TGCGCCAGCAGCCCTGGGATTACTAGCGGGACGACCGGGGAGCTGTTTTTT. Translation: CASSPGITSGTTGELFF.

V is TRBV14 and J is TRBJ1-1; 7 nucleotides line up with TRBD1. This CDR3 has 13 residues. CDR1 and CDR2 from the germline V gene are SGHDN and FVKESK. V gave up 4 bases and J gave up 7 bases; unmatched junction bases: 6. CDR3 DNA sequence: TGTGCCAGCAGCCTTCGGGCAGGGGGTGAAGCTTTCTTT. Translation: CASSLRAGGEAFF.

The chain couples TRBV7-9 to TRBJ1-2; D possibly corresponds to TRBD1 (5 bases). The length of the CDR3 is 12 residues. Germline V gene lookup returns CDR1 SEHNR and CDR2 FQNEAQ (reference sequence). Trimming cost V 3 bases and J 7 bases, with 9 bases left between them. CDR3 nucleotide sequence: TGTGCCAGCAGCTTCGACAGTTTTGGCTACACCTTC. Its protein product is CASSFDSFGYTF.

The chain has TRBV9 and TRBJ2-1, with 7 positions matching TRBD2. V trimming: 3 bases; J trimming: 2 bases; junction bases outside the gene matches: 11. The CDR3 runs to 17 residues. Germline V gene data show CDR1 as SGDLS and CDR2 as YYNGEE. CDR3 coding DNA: TGTGCCAGCAGCGAGGGAGTCGGGGGGAGCGCCTACAATGAGCAGTTCTTC. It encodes CASSEGVGGSAYNEQFF.

The DNA of the CDR3 is TGTGCCAGCAGCGTAGTCGGGAGGGGCCCGGGGAACACTGAAGCTTTCTTT. Its protein product is CASSVVGRGPGNTEAFF. The chain employs TRBV9 and TRBJ1-1; a weak D match, TRBD1 (5 bases). This CDR3 is built from 17 residues. Deletions cut 0 bases from V and 1 base from J, with 16 bases between. Germline lookup yields CDR1 SGDLS and CDR2 YYNGEE.

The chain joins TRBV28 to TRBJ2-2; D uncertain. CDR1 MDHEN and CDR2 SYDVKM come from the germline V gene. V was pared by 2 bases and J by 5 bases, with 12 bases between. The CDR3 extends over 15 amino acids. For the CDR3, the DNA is TGTGCCAGCAGTTTACCCCTCTCCGGGACCGGGGAGCTGTTTTTT. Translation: CASSLPLSGTGELFF.

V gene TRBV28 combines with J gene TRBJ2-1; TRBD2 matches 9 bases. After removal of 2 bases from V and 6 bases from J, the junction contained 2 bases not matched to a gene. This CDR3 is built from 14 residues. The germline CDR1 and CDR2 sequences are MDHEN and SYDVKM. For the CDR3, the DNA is TGTGCCAGCAGTTTAGGGACTAGCCTCAATGAGCAGTTCTTC. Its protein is CASSLGTSLNEQFF.

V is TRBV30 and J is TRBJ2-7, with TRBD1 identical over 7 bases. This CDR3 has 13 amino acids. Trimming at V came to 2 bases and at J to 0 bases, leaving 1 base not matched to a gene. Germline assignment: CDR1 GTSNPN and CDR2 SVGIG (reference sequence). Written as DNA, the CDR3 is TGTGCCTGGAGTACAGGGGTCTCCTACGAGCAGTACTTC. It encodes CAWSTGVSYEQYF.

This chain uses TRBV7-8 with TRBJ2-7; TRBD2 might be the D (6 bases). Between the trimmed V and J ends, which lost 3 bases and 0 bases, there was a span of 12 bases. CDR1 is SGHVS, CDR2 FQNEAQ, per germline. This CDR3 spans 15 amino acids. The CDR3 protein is CASSFGSGSSYEQYF. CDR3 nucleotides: TGTGCCAGCAGCTTTGGTAGCGGCAGCTCCTACGAGCAGTACTTC.

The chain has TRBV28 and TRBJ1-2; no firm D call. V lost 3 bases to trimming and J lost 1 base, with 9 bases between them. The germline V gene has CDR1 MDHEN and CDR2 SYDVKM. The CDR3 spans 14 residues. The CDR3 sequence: CASSFASVNYGYTF. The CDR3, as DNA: TGTGCCAGCAGTTTCGCCAGTGTTAACTATGGCTACACCTTC.